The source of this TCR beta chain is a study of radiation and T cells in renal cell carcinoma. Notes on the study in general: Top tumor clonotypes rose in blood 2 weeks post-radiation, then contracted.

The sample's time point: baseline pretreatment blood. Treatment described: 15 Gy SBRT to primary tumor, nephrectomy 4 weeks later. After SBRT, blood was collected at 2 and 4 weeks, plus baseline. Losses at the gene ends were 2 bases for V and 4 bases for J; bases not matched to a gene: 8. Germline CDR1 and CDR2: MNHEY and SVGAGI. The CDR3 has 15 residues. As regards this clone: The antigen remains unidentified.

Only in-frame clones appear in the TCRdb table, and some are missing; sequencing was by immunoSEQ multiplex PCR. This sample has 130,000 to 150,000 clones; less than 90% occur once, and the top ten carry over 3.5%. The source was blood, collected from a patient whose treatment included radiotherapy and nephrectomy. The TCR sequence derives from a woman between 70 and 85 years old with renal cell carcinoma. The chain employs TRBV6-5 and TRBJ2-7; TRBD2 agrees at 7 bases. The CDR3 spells CASSYSMRGSYEQYF. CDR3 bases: TGTGCCAGCAGTTACAGTATGCGGGGGAGTTACGAGCAGTACTTC.